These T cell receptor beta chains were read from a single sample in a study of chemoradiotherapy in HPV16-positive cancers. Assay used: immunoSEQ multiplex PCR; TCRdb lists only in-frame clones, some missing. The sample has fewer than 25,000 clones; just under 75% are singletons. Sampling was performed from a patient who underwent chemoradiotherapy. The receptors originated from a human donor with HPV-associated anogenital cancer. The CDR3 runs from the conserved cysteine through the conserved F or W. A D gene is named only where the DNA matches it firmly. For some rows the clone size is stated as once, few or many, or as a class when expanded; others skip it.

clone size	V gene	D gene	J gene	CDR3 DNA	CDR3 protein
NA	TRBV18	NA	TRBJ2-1	TGTGCCAGCTCTCGGGAAAGCGGGCATAATGAGCAGTTCTTC	CASSRESGHNEQFF
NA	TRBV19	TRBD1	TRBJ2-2	TGTGCCAGTAGTATAGGGGGACAGGGGGCGAACACCGGGGAGCTGTTTTTT	CASSIGGQGANTGELFF
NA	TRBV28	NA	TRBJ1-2	TGTGCCAGCAGTTTTAATGTGGGCTATGGCTACACCTTC	CASSFNVGYGYTF
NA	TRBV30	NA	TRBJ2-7	TGTGCCTGGAGTCATAGCGGCAACCCCTACGAGCAGTACTTC	CAWSHSGNPYEQYF
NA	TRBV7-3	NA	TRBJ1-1	TGTGCCAGCAGCCGGTCCGGTGGAAACACTGAAGCTTTCTTT	CASSRSGGNTEAFF
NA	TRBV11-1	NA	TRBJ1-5	TGTGCCAGCAGCTCATCGGCCAGTCAGCCCCAGCATTTT	CASSSSASQPQHF
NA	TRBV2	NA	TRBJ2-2	TGTGCCAGCAAGGCGAGTTACACCGGGGAGCTGTTTTTT	CASKASYTGELFF
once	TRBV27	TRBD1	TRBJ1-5	TGTGCCAGCACCCCATACCGACAGGGGATTAATCAGCCCCAGCATTTT	CASTPYRQGINQPQHF
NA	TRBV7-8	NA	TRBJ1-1	TGTGCCAGCTCCATCTTTCACACTGAAGCTTTCTTT	CASSIFHTEAFF
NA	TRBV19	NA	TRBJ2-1	TGTGCCAGTCAAGACGCCGGCTCCTACAATGAGCAGTTCTTC	CASQDAGSYNEQFF
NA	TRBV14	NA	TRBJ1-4	TGTGCCAGCAGCCAAGTGGCCGCCAGAGAAAAACTGTTTTTT	CASSQVAAREKLFF
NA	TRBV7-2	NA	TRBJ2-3	TGTGCCAGCAGCTTAGACGCAACAGATACGCAGTATTTT	CASSLDATDTQYF
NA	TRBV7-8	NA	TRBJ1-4	TGTGCCAGCAGCTTAGAGGGGTGGGAAAAACTGTTTTTT	CASSLEGWEKLFF
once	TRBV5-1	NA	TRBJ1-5	TGCGCCAGCAGCTTGGACGGCTATCAGCCCCAGCATTTT	CASSLDGYQPQHF
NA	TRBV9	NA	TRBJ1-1	TGTGCCAGCAGCGTAGGGCTTGAGAACACTGAAGCTTTCTTT	CASSVGLENTEAFF
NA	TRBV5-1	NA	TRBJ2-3	TGCGCCAGCAGCCCAAGGGTTGGGGCAGATACGCAGTATTTT	CASSPRVGADTQYF
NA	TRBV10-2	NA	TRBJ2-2	TGCGCCAGCAGTGCGCCGGGATCCGGGGAGCTGTTTTTT	CASSAPGSGELFF
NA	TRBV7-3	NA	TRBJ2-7	TGTGCCAGCAGCCGCGCAGGGGCATACGAGCAGTACTTC	CASSRAGAYEQYF
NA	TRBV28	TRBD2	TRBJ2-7	TGTGCCAGCAGTCTCCCCGGCGGGAGCTCCTACGAGCAGTACTTC	CASSLPGGSSYEQYF
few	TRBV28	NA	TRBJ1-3	TGTGCCAGCAGTTTTATAGGGCGGACCATCTCTGGAAACACCATATATTTT	CASSFIGRTISGNTIYF
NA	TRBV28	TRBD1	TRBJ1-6	TGTGCCAGCAGTTTGAGGGACAGGGTAAATTCACCCCTCCACTTT	CASSLRDRVNSPLHF
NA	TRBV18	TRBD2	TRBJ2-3	TGTGCCAGTTGGCGGGGGGCTCTCTCAGATACGCAGTATTTT	CASWRGALSDTQYF
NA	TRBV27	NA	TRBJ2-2	TGTGCCAGCAGTTTGGGACAGAACACCGGGGAGCTGTTTTTT	CASSLGQNTGELFF
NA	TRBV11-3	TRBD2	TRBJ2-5	TGTGCCAGCAGCCTTAGGTGGGCCCAGCGGGGAGAGACCCAGTACTTC	CASSLRWAQRGETQYF
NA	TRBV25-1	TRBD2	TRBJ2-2	TGTGCCAGCAGTGAACCGGGACTAGCGGGAACGGGGGAGCTGTTTTTT	CASSEPGLAGTGELFF
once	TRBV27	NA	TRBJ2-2	TGTGCCAGCAGGGAGGGGGCCCGGACCACCGGGGAGCTGTTTTTT	CASREGARTTGELFF
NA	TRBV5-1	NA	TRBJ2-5	TGCGCCAGCACGCGGGGTACGATGGAGACCCAGTACTTC	CASTRGTMETQYF
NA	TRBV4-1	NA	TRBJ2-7	TGCGCCAGCAGCCAAGATGCCACTAGCACCTACGAGCAGTACTTC	CASSQDATSTYEQYF
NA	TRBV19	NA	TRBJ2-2	TGTGCCAGTAGTATTCGAGGGACCGGGGAGCTGTTTTTT	CASSIRGTGELFF
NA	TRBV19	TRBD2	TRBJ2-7	TGTGCCAGTAGTATGTCGGGGGGTTCCTACGAGCAGTACTTC	CASSMSGGSYEQYF
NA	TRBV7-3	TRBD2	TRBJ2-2	TGTGCCAGCAGCTTACTAGCGGGGGTGAACACCGGGGAGCTGTTTTTT	CASSLLAGVNTGELFF
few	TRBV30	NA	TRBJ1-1	TGTGCCTGGAGTGAGGCCAGGAACACTGAAGCTTTCTTT	CAWSEARNTEAFF
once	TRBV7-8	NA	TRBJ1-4	TGTGCCAGCAGCTTAAACACCCTGGGCAAGGAAAAACTGTTTTTT	CASSLNTLGKEKLFF
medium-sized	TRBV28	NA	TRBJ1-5	TGTGCCAGCAGTACTGGACGGAATCAGCCCCAGCATTTT	CASSTGRNQPQHF
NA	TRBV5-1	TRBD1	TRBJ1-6	TGCGCCAGCAGCTTGGAATGGGGACAGGGGCGCAATTCACCCCTCCACTTT	CASSLEWGQGRNSPLHF
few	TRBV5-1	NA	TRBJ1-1	TGCGCCAGCAGCTTGGAGCCCAATTTTAACACTGAAGCTTTCTTT	CASSLEPNFNTEAFF
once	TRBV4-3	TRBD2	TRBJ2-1	TGCGCCAGCAGCCAAGATCCCAGCGGGGGGTACAATGAGCAGTTCTTC	CASSQDPSGGYNEQFF
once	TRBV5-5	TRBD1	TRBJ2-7	TGTGCCAGCAGCTTCCAGGGACAGGGGGGCGAGCAGTACTTC	CASSFQGQGGEQYF
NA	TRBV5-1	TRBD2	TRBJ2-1	TGCGCCAGCAGCTTGGCCTTCGGGTTGCGGGGACTAGCGGGGGGGCCCTACAATGAGCAGTTCTTC	CASSLAFGLRGLAGGPYNEQFF
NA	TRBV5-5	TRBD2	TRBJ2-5	TGTGCCAGCAGCCCCGGACTAGCGGGTTCCGGGGAGACCCAGTACTTC	CASSPGLAGSGETQYF
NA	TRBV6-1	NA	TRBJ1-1	TGTGCCAGCAGGACGGACTGGTCTGAAGCTTTCTTT	CASRTDWSEAFF
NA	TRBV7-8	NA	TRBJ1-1	TGTGCCAGCAGCTCAGACCCCGGGGGGCGCGGCACTGAAGCTTTCTTT	CASSSDPGGRGTEAFF